The present entry profiles one TCR beta chain with its context. Which antigen it targets is not known. The record has no base qualities; no much larger clone is one base away. Receptor amplification or capture employed RT-PCR. Sequencing relied on a NextSeq 550. TCRdb passed the public sequencing reads through fastp at Q25 and MiXCR, retaining productive beta sequences. Identical CDR3 proteins give one entry, which carries the most common genes and DNA. The sample includes about 39,000 distinct CDR3 sequences, with roughly 29% observed a single time. 55% to 75% of the sample comes from the top ten. These data belong to a study of patients and donors after allogeneic stem cell transplantation (dated by TCRdb to the early 2020s). The CDR3 starts with the cysteine, ends with the phenylalanine, and has 13 residues. The only DNA kept is the CDR3, 39 bases in frame from the first base. CDR1 and CDR2 (DFQATT, SNEGSKA) derive from the germline V gene (reference sequence). Trimming takes 6 bases from V and 6 bases from J, and the germline ends sit 15 bases apart.

The chain is encoded by TRBV20-1 joined to TRBJ2-1, with TRBD2 tentatively as D gene (5 bases match). The sequence came from a human donor who was either an allogeneic HSCT recipient or a stem cell or donor lymphocyte infusion donor (not recorded which). It is not recorded whose cells these are; they may come from a transplant donor. Sequencing was done on a sample of blood, either unsorted or a sorted T cell fraction (not recorded which). The CDR3 corresponds to CSAQRPSPNEQFF. The bases are TGCAGTGCACAACGTCCTAGCCCCAATGAGCAGTTCTTC.